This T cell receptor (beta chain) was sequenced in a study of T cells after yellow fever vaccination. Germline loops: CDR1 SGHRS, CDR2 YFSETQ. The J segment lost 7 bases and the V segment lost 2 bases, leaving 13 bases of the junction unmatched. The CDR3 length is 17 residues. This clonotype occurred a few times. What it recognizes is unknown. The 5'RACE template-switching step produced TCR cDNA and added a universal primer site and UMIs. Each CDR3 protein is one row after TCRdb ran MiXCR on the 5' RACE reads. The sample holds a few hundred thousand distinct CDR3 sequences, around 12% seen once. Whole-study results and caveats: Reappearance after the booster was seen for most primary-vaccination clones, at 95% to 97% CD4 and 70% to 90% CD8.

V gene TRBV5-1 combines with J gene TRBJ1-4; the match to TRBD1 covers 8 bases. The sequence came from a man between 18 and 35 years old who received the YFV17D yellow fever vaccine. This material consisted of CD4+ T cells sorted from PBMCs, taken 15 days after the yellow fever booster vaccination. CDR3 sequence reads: CASSFLGAGTGGEKLFF. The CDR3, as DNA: TGCGCCAGCAGCTTTCTTGGTGCCGGGACAGGCGGTGAAAAACTGTTTTTT.